This T cell receptor beta chain emerged from a study of T-cell memory formation after mild COVID-19. TCRdb called the 5' RACE reads again in MiXCR, with one record for every CDR3 protein. Among 150,000 to 200,000 distinct CDR3 sequences listed, 20% to 25% were seen once. In germline, CDR1 is KGHDR, CDR2 SFDVKD. Trimming took 5 bases from V and 7 from J, leaving 14 bases between them. This CDR3 has 13 amino acids. What was sequenced was PBMCs or a T cell subset sorted from them (not recorded which). The chain links TRBV24-1 to TRBJ2-7; D is unresolved. This sequence originates from an adult woman who had mild COVID-19 (a few samples of this study predate the infection). Cell type and time point are not known. CDR3 DNA: TGTGCCACCAGTGGGACCGACCCCTGGGAGCAGTACTTC. The encoded protein is CATSGTDPWEQYF.